The sequence of this T cell receptor (beta chain) was determined in a study of T cell responses to AZD1222 COVID-19 vaccine. Germline CDR1 MNHEY, CDR2 SVGAGI. V was clipped by 2 bases and J by 4 bases, with 9 bases between them. The CDR3 covers 14 residues. Study-wide points: The sample set comprised mostly white British donors with more females, and clonal diversity was possibly underestimated. Repertoire sampling occurred only after the peak T cell response. A rise in Spike-specific TCR breadth and depth followed two AZD1222 doses.

Sequenced by immunoSEQ multiplex PCR; TCRdb stores in-frame clones only, minus some. The repertoire holds tens of thousands of clones, with about 86% as singletons. As regards this clone: Antigen specificity is unknown.

The chain uses TRBV6-5 and TRBJ2-1, with D tentatively TRBD2 (5 bases). This receptor was taken from an adult in good health. The sequences come from peripheral blood, collected on day 0 of AZD1222 vaccination. CDR3 DNA sequence: TGTGCCAGCAGTTACACTTGGGAGTACAATGAGCAGTTCTTC. The encoded protein is CASSYTWEYNEQFF.